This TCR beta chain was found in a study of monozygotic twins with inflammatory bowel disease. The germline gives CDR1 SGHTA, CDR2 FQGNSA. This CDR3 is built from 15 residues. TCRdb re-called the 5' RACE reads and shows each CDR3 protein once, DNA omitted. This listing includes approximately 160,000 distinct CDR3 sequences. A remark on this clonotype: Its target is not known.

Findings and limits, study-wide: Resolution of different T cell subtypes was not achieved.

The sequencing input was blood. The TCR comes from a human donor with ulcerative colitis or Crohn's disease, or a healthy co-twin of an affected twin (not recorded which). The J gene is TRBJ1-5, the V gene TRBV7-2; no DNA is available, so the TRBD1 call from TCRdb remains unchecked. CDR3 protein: CASSPNRGAYQPQHF.